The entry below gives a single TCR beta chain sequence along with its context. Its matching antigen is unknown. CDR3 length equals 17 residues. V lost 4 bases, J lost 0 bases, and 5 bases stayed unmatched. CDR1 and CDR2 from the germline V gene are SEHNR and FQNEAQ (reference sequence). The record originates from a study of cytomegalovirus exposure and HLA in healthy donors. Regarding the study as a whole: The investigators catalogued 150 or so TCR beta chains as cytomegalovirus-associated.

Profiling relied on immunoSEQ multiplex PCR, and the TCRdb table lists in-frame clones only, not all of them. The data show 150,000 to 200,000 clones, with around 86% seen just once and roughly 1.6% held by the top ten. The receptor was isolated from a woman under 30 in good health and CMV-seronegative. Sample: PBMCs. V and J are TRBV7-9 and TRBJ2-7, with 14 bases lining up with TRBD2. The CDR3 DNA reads TGTGCCAGCAGCTACGGGACTAGCGGGGGTAGCTCCTACGAGCAGTACTTC. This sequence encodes CASSYGTSGGSSYEQYF.